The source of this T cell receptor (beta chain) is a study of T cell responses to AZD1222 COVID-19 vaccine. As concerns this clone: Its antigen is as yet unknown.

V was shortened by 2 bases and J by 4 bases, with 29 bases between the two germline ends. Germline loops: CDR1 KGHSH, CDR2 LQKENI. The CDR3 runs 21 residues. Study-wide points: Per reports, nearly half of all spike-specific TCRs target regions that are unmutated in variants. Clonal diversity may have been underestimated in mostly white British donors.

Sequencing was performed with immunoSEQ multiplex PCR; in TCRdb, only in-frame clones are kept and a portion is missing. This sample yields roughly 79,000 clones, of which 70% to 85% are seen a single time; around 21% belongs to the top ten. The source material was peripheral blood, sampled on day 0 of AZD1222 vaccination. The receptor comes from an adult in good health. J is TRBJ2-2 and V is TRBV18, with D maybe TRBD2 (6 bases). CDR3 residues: CASSPVISGQYVGISTGELFF. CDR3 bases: TGTGCCAGCTCACCAGTGATCAGCGGGCAATACGTCGGGATCAGCACCGGGGAGCTGTTTTTT. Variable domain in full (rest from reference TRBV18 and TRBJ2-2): NAGVMQNPRHLVRRRGQEARLRCSPMKGHSHVYWYRQLPEEGLKFMVYLQKENIIDESGMPKERFSAEFPKEGPSILRIQQVVRGDSAAYFCASSPVISGQYVGISTGELFFGEGSRLTVL.